Sequencing of this T cell receptor (beta chain) was carried out in a study of tumour-infiltrating T cells in Burkitt lymphoma. Study at large: Repertoire clonality predicted overall and progression-free survival.

CDR3 length equals 13 residues. From germline, CDR1 is SGHDT and CDR2 YYEEEE. V gave up 4 bases and J gave up 2 bases, with 10 bases separating them. Sequenced by immunoSEQ multiplex PCR; TCRdb stores in-frame clones only, minus some. This sample has 4,000 to 6,000 clones; approximately 10% occur once, and the top ten carry roughly 2.3%. The V call is TRBV5-6, the J call TRBJ2-7; maybe TRBD1 (6 bases). This sequence was found in a human donor with diffuse large B-cell lymphoma. Sequencing input: tumor tissue. This CDR3 is CASSPRTAYEQYF. The CDR3 DNA is TGTGCCAGCAGCCCCCGGACAGCCTACGAGCAGTACTTC.